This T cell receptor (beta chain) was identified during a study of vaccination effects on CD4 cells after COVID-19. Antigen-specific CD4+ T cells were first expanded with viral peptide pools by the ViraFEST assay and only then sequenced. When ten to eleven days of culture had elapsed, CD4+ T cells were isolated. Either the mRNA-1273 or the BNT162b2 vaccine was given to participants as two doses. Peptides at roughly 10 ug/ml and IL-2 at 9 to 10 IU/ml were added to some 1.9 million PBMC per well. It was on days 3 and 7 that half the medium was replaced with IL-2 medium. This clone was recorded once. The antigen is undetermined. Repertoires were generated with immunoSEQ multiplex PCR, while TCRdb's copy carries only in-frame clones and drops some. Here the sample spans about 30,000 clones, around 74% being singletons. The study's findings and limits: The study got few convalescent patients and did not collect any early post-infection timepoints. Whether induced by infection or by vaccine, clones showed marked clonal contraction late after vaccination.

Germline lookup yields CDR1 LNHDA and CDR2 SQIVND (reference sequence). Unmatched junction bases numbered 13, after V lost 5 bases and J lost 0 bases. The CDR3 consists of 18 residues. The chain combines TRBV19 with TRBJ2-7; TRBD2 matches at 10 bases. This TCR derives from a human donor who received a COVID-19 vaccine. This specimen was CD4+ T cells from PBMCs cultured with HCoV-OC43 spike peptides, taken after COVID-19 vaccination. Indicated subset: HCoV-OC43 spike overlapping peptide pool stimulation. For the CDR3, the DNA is TGTGCCAGTAGTCCGGGACTAGCGAAGCTGTCCTTCTCCTACGAGCAGTACTTC. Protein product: CASSPGLAKLSFSYEQYF.